What follows are 8 T cell receptor beta chains derived from one specimen sequenced in a study of cytomegalovirus exposure and HLA in healthy donors. This table comes from immunoSEQ multiplex PCR, and its TCRdb copy is limited to in-frame clones, with some not included. The sample holds some 110,000 clones, approximately 91% seen once. The sample comprised PBMCs. These receptors all come from a man younger than 30 in good health and CMV-seropositive.

The rearrangement links TRBV6-1 to TRBJ2-1; 7 bases agree with TRBD2. CDR3 size: 14 residues. In germline, CDR1 is MNHNS, CDR2 SASEGT. The J segment lost 2 bases and the V segment lost 10 bases, leaving 8 bases of the junction unmatched. The CDR3: CATERGEAYNEQFF. DNA of the CDR3: TGTGCCACCGAGCGGGGCGAAGCCTACAATGAGCAGTTCTTC.

The chain joins TRBV6-1 to TRBJ1-5; TRBD1 matches at 7 bases. The ends lost 7 bases at V and 4 bases at J; junction bases unmatched: 10. Germline V gene lookup returns CDR1 MNHNS and CDR2 SASEGT. The CDR3 covers 15 residues. The CDR3: CASTPDRVPNQPQHF. Here the CDR3 DNA reads TGTGCCAGCACCCCCGACAGGGTTCCTAATCAGCCCCAGCATTTT.

This clone showed up just once. The J gene is TRBJ1-6, the V gene TRBV19, with 7 bases aligning to TRBD1. Trimming removed 4 bases from V and 9 bases from J; junction bases left unmatched: 6. The CDR3 is made up of 14 amino acids. Germline loops: CDR1 LNHDA, CDR2 SQIVND (reference sequence). CDR3 in DNA: TGTGCCAGTAGTAACTCAGGGGGAGGTTCACCCCTCCACTTT. It codes for CASSNSGGGSPLHF.

The chain is built from TRBV4-1 and TRBJ2-1; TRBD2 matches 12 bases. The CDR3 totals 20 residues. V gave up 1 base and J gave up 7 bases; unmatched junction bases: 17. The germline gives CDR1 MGHRA, CDR2 YSYEKL. The CDR3 here is CASSQGPRTSGVGVFNEQFF. Here the CDR3 DNA reads TGCGCCAGCAGCCAAGGTCCCCGGACTAGCGGGGTGGGGGTCTTTAATGAGCAGTTCTTC.

This clone appeared a single time. The V and J genes are TRBV4-2 and TRBJ2-7; 8 positions match TRBD2. This CDR3 region has 16 residues. V gave up 0 bases and J gave up 6 bases; unmatched junction bases: 10. Germline V gene lookup returns CDR1 LGHNA and CDR2 YNFKEQ. The CDR3 loop reads CASSQDPPGGPGEQYF. Here the CDR3 DNA reads TGTGCCAGCAGCCAAGATCCCCCGGGGGGGCCGGGCGAGCAGTACTTC.

This chain uses TRBV19 with TRBJ1-6; D gene uncertain. The V gene's germline CDR1 is LNHDA and CDR2 SQIVND (reference sequence). Trimming took 5 bases from V and 0 from J, leaving 11 bases between them. CDR3 size: 16 residues. In nucleotides, the CDR3 is TGTGCCAGTAGTTCCTCGGGGAGCTCCTATAATTCACCCCTCCACTTT. Its translation is CASSSSGSSYNSPLHF.

DNA for the CDR3: TGTGCCAGCAGCTTAGACAGGGCCGGGCAAAAACTGTTTTTT. This codes for CASSLDRAGQKLFF. This chain connects TRBV7-9 to TRBJ1-4; TRBD1 is a possible D gene (6 bases). V was cut by 1 base and J by 9 bases, with 12 bases left in between. The CDR3 has 14 residues. Germline loops: CDR1 SEHNR, CDR2 FQNEAQ (reference sequence).

This clone has only one observation. J is TRBJ1-2 and V is TRBV6-5; a possible D gene is TRBD1 (5 bases). The CDR3 has 14 amino acids. The germline CDR1 and CDR2 sequences are MNHEY and SVGAGI. V shed 2 bases and J shed 8 bases, with 15 bases lying between them. The CDR3 reads CASSYAEGRGGYTF. In DNA form, the CDR3 reads TGTGCCAGCAGTTACGCCGAGGGGAGGGGAGGCTACACCTTC.